This T cell receptor beta chain was sequenced during a study of cytomegalovirus exposure and HLA in healthy donors. Some clones are missing from TCRdb's copy, which holds only in-frame ones; the method was immunoSEQ multiplex PCR. This sample has some 220,000 clones, with 85% to 95% found just once. The material sequenced was PBMCs. This clonotype originated in a young woman in good health and CMV-seronegative.

Here the CDR3 DNA reads TGTGCCTGGATGGGACTGACGAACACCGGGGAGCTGTTTTTT. Its protein is CAWMGLTNTGELFF. This chain uses TRBV30 with TRBJ2-2, with a weak D call TRBD2 (6 bases). V was cut by 4 bases and J by 0 bases, with 9 bases left in between. CDR3 size: 14 residues. The germline V gene encodes CDR1 GTSNPN and CDR2 SVGIG (reference sequence).